This T cell receptor (beta chain) was obtained from a study of T cells in Graves' hyperthyroidism and ophthalmopathy. At least ten counts were recorded for this clonotype. Its matching antigen is unknown. Trimming pared 6 bases from V and 8 bases from J, leaving 10 bases between. Germline V lookup: CDR1 LNHDA, CDR2 SQIVND (reference sequence). This CDR3 contains 11 residues. Study conclusions and caveats: Also found in blood were most expanded thyroid clonotypes above 0.001. Ophthalmopathy onset followed model prediction by a median about six months.

The source material, RNA transcripts, was used to amplify TCR beta CDR3 regions. Researchers ran a first-round RT-PCR on the TCR CDR3 using the HTBI primer set. Using its own MiXCR run on the multiplex PCR reads, TCRdb lists one record per CDR3 protein. The data contain about 480,000 distinct CDR3 sequences, around 15% of them singletons. For Graves' hyperthyroidism to be stable, ophthalmopathy could not progress within 18 months. Diagnosis of hyperthyroidism was new in patients aged 18 to 65, and its duration was under 2 months. The rearrangement uses TRBV19 and TRBJ1-2; D is unclear. The clonotype originates from a woman between 18 and 30 years old with Graves' hyperthyroidism. Sample: blood. Here the CDR3 reads CASRALGGYTF. CDR3 DNA sequence: TGTGCCAGTAGGGCGCTTGGCGGCTACACCTTC.